The sample holds many counts of the clone carrying this T cell receptor beta chain. No antigen is known for it. This record belongs to a study of shared clonotypes between healthy human individuals. CDR1 SGHRS and CDR2 YFSETQ come from the germline V gene. V shed 1 base and J shed 2 bases, with 15 bases lying between them. CDR3 length: 16 residues. CD45RO+ cells joined CCR7-negative CD45RA+ TemRA cells to form CD8 memory. It was at deep level that the assay was run. Repertoires were generated with immunoSEQ multiplex PCR, while TCRdb's copy carries only in-frame clones and drops some. The sample yields some 95,000 clones, approximately 61% seen once. Study-wide results and limits: The study generally estimated greater richness for naive than memory subsets.

The sequenced sample consisted of memory CD8+ T cells sorted from blood. Described subset: CD45RO+ cells pooled with CCR7-negative TemRA cells. This chain links TRBV5-1 with TRBJ1-1; possibly TRBD1 for D (6 bases). The sequence came from a man younger than 40 in good health. For the CDR3, the DNA is TGCGCCAGCAGCTTGCCACAGGGTACCTCCAACACTGAAGCTTTCTTT. Protein sequence: CASSLPQGTSNTEAFF.